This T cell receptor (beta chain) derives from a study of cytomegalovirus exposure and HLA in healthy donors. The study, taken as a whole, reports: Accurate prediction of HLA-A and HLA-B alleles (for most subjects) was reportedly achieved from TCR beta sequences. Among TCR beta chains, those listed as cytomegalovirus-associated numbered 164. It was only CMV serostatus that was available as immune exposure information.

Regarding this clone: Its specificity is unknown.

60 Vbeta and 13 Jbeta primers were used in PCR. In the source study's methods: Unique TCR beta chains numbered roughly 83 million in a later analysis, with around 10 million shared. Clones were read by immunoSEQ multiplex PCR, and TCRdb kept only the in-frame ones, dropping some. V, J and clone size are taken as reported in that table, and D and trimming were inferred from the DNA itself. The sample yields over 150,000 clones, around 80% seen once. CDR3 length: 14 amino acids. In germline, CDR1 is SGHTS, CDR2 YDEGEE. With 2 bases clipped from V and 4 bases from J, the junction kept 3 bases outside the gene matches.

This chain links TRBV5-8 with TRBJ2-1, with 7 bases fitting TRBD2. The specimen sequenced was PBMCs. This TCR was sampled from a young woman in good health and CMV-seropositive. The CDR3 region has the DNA TGTGCCAGCAGCTTTCTAGCGGAATACAATGAGCAGTTCTTC. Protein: CASSFLAEYNEQFF.